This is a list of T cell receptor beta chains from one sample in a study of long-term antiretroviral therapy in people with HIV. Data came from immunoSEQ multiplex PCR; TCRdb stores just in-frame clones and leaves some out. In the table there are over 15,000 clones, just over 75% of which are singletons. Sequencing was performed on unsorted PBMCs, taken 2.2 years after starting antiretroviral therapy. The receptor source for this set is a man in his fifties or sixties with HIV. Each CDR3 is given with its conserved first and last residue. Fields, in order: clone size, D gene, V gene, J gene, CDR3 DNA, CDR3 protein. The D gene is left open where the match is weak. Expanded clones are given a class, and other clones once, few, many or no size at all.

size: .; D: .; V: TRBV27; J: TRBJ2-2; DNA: TGTGCCAGCAGTCCCCAGACTAGGCCCACCGGGGAGCTGTTTTTT; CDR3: CASSPQTRPTGELFF
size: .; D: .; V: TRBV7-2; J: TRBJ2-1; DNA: TGTGCCAGCAGCTCCCTTCAAAACGGGGTTAGTGAGCAGTTCTTC; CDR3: CASSSLQNGVSEQFF
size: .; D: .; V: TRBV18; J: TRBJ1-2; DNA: TGTGCCAGCTCACCGGGCGGGCACGGCTACACCTTC; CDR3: CASSPGGHGYTF
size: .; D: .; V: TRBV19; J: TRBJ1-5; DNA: TGTGCCAGTAGTTTGCGCAATCAGCCCCAGCATTTT; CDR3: CASSLRNQPQHF
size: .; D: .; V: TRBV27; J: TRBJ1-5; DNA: TGTGCCAGCAGTTTATTTAAGGATAGCAATCAGCCCCAGCATTTT; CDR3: CASSLFKDSNQPQHF
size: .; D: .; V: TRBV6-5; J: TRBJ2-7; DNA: TGTGCCAGCAGTCACCTTAACGAGCAGTACTTC; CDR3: CASSHLNEQYF
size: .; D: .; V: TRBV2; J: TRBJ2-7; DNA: TGTGCCAGCCGGGGACGGGGGGCAGGCGAGCAGTACTTC; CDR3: CASRGRGAGEQYF
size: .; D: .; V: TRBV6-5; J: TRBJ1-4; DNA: TGTGCCAGCAGCCGGACAGTTAATTCGGAAAAACTGTTTTTT; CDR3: CASSRTVNSEKLFF
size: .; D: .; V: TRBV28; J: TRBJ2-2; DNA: TGTGCCAGCAGTTTCGGGGGTTCAACCCTCTATGGCGGGGAGCTGTTTTTT; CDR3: CASSFGGSTLYGGELFF
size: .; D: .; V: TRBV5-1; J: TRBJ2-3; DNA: TGCGCCAGCGGGGACCTCACAGATACGCAGTATTTT; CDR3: CASGDLTDTQYF
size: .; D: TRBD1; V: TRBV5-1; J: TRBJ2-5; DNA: TGCGCCAGCAGCTTAAGGACAGGGAGAGAGACCCAGTACTTC; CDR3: CASSLRTGRETQYF
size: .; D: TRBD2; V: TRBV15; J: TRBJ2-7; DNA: TGTGCCACCAGCAGAGCACTAGCGGAACCCTACGAGCAGTACTTC; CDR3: CATSRALAEPYEQYF
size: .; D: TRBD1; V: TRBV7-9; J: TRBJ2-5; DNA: TGTGCCAGCAGCCGGACAGGTCTTCAAGAGACCCAGTACTTC; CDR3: CASSRTGLQETQYF
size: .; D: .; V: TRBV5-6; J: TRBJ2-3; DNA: TGTGCCAGCAGTTGGGGTGCAGATACGCAGTATTTT; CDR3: CASSWGADTQYF
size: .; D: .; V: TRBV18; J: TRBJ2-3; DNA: TGTGCCAGCTCACCACGGGGGTCCCCCCCAGATACGCAGTATTTT; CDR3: CASSPRGSPPDTQYF
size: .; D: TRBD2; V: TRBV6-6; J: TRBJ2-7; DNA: TGTGCCAGCAGACCGCTAGCGGGAGGGTCCTACGAGCAGTACTTC; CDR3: CASRPLAGGSYEQYF
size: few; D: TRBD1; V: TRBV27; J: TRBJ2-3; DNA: TGTGCCAGCAGTTTGGGGACAGGGTTGGGCACAGATACGCAGTATTTT; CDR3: CASSLGTGLGTDTQYF
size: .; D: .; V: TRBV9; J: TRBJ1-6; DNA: TGTGCCAGCAGTTCCGGACGGTATAATTCACCCCTCCACTTT; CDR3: CASSSGRYNSPLHF
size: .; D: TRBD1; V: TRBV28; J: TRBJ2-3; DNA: TGTGCCAGCAGTTTACGAGGGACAGGGGGAGATACGCAGTATTTT; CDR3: CASSLRGTGGDTQYF
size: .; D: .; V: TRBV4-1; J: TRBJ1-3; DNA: TGCGCCAGCAGCCAAGATTCCCCGCAGGATATCTCTGGAAACACCATATATTTT; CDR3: CASSQDSPQDISGNTIYF
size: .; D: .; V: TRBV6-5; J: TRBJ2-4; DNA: TGTGCCAGCAGTTACGGGGCCTCTCCCATTCAGTACTTC; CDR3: CASSYGASPIQYF
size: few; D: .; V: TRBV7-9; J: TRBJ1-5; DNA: TGTGCCAGCAGCACACAGGAGAATCAGCCCCAGCATTTT; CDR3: CASSTQENQPQHF
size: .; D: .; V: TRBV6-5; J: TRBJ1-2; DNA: TGTGCCAGCAGTTACTCCGGGAGTCTCGATGGCTACACCTTC; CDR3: CASSYSGSLDGYTF
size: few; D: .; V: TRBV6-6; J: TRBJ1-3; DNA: TGTGCCAGCAGTTACTCACCAGGGTCTGGAAACACCATATATTTT; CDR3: CASSYSPGSGNTIYF
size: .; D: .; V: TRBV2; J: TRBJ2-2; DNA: TGTGCCAGCAGTGGGACCTATGCGAACACCGGGGAGCTGTTTTTT; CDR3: CASSGTYANTGELFF
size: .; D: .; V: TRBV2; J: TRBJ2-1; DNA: TGTGCCAGCAGTGAACGTTACTCCTACAATGAGCAGTTCTTC; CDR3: CASSERYSYNEQFF
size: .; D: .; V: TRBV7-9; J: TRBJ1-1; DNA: TGTGCCAGCAGCCCATTGGGGGCCGTCGTCACTGAAGCTTTCTTT; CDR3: CASSPLGAVVTEAFF
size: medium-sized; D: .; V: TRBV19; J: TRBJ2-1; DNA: TGTGCCAGTAGTATCGGTAGGGGGGACAAGCAGTTCTTC; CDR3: CASSIGRGDKQFF
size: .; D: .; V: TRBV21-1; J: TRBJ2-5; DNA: TGTGCCAGCAGCATAAGAGGGGGGTGCGGGGTATGTATCGAGACCCAGTACTTC; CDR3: CASSIRGGCGVCIETQYF
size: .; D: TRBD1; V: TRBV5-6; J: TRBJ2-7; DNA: TGTGCCAGCAGCCCGGGACAGTACGAGCAGTACTTC; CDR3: CASSPGQYEQYF
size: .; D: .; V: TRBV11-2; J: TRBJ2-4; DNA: TGTGCCAGCAGCCCGGGATTTTTAGCCAAAAACATTCAGTACTTC; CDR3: CASSPGFLAKNIQYF
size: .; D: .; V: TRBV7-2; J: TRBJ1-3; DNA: TGTGCCAGCAGTCTAACTGGAAACACCATATATTTT; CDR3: CASSLTGNTIYF
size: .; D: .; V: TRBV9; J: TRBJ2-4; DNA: TGTGCCAGCAGCGTAGAGGAGGGAGGTTCCAAAAACATTCAGTACTTC; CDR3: CASSVEEGGSKNIQYF
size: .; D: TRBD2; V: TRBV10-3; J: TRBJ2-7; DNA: TGTGCCATCAGTGAGCGGGGGGGACCCGCATACGAGCAGTACTTC; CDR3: CAISERGGPAYEQYF
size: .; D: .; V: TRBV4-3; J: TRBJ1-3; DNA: TGCGCCAGCAGCCAAGTAGGAGGAAACACCATATATTTT; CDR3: CASSQVGGNTIYF
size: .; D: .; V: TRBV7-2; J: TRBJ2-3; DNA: TGTGCCAGCAGCTTAGGGGGGGCGGATATCACAGATACGCAGTATTTT; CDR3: CASSLGGADITDTQYF
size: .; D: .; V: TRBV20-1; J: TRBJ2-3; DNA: TGCAGTGCTACCGGGGGAGATACGCAGTATTTT; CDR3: CSATGGDTQYF
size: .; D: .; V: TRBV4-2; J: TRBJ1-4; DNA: TGTGCCAGCAGCCAAGAGCCCGGACAGCGTAATGAAAAACTGTTTTTT; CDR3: CASSQEPGQRNEKLFF
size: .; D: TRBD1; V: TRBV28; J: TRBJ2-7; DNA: TGTGCCAGCAGTTTCCGGACAGGCGGCCCCATAATTAACGAGCAGTACTTC; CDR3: CASSFRTGGPIINEQYF
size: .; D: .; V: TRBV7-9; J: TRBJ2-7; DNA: TGTGCCAGCAGCCTAGACGGGGCCAAGCAGTACTTC; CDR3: CASSLDGAKQYF
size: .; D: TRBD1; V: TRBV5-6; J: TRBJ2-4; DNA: TGTGCCAGCAGCGAACGGACAGGGAGCCTACTGAAAAACATTCAGTACTTC; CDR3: CASSERTGSLLKNIQYF
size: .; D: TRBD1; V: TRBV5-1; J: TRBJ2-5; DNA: TGCGCCAGCAGCTTGCCCCCGGACAGGCCCGAAGAGACCCAGTACTTC; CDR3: CASSLPPDRPEETQYF
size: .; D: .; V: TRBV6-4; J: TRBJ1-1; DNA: TGTGCCAGCAGGGGGGGGGAGGGCACTGAAGCTTTCTTT; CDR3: CASRGGEGTEAFF
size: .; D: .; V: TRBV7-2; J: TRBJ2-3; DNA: TGTGCCAGCACCGTAGGACGGAGCACAGATACGCAGTATTTT; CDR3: CASTVGRSTDTQYF
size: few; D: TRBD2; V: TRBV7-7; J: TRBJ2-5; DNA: TGTGCTAGCAGCTCCGGGACTAGCGGGGGGAAATTCCAAGAGACCCAGTACTTC; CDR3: CASSSGTSGGKFQETQYF
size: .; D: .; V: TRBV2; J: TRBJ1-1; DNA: TGTGCCAGCAGGGGCCTGTCCCTGAACACTGAAGCTTTCTTT; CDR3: CASRGLSLNTEAFF
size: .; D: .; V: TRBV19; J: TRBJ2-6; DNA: TGTGCCAGTAGTATAGATCGGAGGGCTGGGGCCAACGTCCTGACTTTC; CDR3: CASSIDRRAGANVLTF
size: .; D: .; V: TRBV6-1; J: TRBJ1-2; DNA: TGTGCCAGCAGTGAAGGACAGGCGAGTGGGTATGGCTACACCTTC; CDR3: CASSEGQASGYGYTF
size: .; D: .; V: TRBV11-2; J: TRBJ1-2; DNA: TGTGCCAGCAGCTTAGATGTGGGGGGCTCCGGGGGCTACACCTTC; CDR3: CASSLDVGGSGGYTF
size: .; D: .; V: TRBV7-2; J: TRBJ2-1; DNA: TGTGCCAGCAGCCCCCTTTGGTACAATGAGCAGTTCTTC; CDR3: CASSPLWYNEQFF
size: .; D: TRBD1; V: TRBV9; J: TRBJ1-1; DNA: TGTGCCAGCAGCGTAGGGACAGGGGTAGGAAGGACTGAAGCTTTCTTT; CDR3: CASSVGTGVGRTEAFF
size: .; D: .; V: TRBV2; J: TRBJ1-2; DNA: TGTGCCAGCAGTGATAGACGTTATGGCTACACCTTC; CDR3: CASSDRRYGYTF
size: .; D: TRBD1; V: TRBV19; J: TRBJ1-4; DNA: TGTGCCAGTAGTCCCCGACAGGGACGAGGGAATGAAAAACTGTTTTTT; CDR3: CASSPRQGRGNEKLFF
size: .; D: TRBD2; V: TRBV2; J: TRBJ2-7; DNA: TGTGCCAGCGGGCAGCGGGGTAGCTCCTACGAGCAGTACTTC; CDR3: CASGQRGSSYEQYF